This T cell receptor beta chain was sequenced in a study of cytomegalovirus exposure and HLA in healthy donors. Whole-study findings and limits: Reportedly, TCR beta sequences accurately predicted HLA-A and HLA-B alleles in most subjects. In an earlier analysis, productive rearrangement rates for most beta V segments clustered near 87% or 30%.

PCR was performed using 60 Vbeta and 13 Jbeta primers. Measured with immunoSEQ multiplex PCR; TCRdb has only the in-frame clones, and not every one. The sample holds about 110,000 clones. With respect to this clone: What it recognizes is unknown.

Trimming shortened V by 0 bases and J by 7 bases, and 12 bases separated the two germline ends. CDR3 length: 14 residues. Germline CDR1 and CDR2: SGHAT and FQNNGV. Sample: PBMCs. The source of this sequence is a man aged 35-49 years in good health and CMV-seropositive. V usage is TRBV11-2 and J usage is TRBJ1-1; a possible D gene is TRBD1 (5 bases). This CDR3 is CASSLDYQGFEAFF. The CDR3 DNA follows: TGTGCCAGCAGCTTAGATTATCAGGGTTTTGAAGCTTTCTTT.